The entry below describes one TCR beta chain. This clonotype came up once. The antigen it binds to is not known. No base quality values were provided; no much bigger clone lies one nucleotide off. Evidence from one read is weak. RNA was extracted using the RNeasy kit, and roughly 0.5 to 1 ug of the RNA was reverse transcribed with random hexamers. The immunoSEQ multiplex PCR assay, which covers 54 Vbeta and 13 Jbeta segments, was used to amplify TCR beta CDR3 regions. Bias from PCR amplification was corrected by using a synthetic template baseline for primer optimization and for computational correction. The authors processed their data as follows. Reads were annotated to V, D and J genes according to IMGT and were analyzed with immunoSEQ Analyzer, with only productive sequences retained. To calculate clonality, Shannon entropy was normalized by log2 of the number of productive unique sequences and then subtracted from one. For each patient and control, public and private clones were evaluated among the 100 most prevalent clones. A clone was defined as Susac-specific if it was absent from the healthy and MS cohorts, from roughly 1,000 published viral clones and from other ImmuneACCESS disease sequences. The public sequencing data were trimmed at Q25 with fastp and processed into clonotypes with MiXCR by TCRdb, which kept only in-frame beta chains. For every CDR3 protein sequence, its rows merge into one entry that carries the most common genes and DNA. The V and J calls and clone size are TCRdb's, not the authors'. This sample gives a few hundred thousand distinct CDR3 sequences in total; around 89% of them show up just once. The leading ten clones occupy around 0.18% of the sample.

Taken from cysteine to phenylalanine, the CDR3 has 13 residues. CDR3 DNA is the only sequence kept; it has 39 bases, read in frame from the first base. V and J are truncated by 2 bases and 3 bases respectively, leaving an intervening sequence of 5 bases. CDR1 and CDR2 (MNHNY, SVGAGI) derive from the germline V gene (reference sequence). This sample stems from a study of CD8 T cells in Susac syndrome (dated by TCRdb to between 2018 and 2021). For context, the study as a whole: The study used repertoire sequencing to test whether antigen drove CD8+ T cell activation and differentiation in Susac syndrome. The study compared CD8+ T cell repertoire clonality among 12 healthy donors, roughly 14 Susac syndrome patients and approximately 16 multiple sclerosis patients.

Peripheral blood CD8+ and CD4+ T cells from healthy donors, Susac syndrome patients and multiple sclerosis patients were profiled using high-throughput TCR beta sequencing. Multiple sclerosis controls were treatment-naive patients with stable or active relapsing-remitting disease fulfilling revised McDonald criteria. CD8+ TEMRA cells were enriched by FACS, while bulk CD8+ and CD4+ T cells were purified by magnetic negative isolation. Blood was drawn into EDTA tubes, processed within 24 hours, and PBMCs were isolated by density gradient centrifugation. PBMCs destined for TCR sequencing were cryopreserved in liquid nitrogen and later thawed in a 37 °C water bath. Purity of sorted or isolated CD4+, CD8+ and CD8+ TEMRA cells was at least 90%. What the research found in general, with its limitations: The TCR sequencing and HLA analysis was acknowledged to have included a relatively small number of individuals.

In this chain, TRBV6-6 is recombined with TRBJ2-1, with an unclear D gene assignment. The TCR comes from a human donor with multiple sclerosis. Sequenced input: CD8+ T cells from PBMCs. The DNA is TGTGCCAGCAGTTACATCGTCTACAATGAGCAGTTCTTC. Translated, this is CASSYIVYNEQFF.